This is a list of T cell receptor beta chains from one sample in a study of T-cell reconstitution after alpha-beta-depleted transplantation in children. Each CDR3 protein is one row after TCRdb ran MiXCR on the PCR reads. This sample has roughly 89,000 distinct CDR3 sequences, with 10% to 15% found just once. The specimen comprised PBMCs from the stem cell graft donor, sampled from the stem cell graft. These receptors were collected from a human donor who donated a stem cell graft to a child with inherited bone marrow failure. The CDR3 runs from the conserved cysteine through the conserved F or W. D genes are given only for firm matches. Not every row has a clone size; where given, it reads once, few, many or a size class.

TRBV11-1	TRBJ2-3	.	few	TGTGCCAGCAGCTTACAAACCCCTTCGACTAGAAGCACAGATACGCAGTATTTT	CASSLQTPSTRSTDTQYF
TRBV6-2/TRBV6-3	TRBJ2-4	.	many	TGTGCCAGCAGTTACGAGGGGAACATTCAGTACTTC	CASSYEGNIQYF
TRBV7-2	TRBJ2-7	TRBD1	many	TGTGCCAGCAGCTCGTCAGGGGGCTACGAGCAGTACTTC	CASSSSGGYEQYF
TRBV29-1	TRBJ1-2	.	many	TGCAGCGTTGACCAAACAGGGATCAATGGCTACACCTTC	CSVDQTGINGYTF
TRBV6-2/TRBV6-3	TRBJ2-1	TRBD2	few	TGTGCCAGCAGTTACCCTTTCAGCAGACTAGCGGGGTGGTACAATGAGCAGTTCTTC	CASSYPFSRLAGWYNEQFF
TRBV5-6	TRBJ2-7	.	.	TGTGCCAGCAGATACGACAGTTCCTACGAGCAGTACTTC	CASRYDSSYEQYF
TRBV20-1	TRBJ2-5	.	.	TGCAGTGCTAAAATACCCAGCCTGGAAGGGCTAGAGACCCAGTACTTC	CSAKIPSLEGLETQYF
TRBV14	TRBJ2-7	.	many	TGTGCCAGCAGCCAGACCAACTACGAGCAGTACTTC	CASSQTNYEQYF
TRBV9	TRBJ1-4	.	.	TGTGCCAGCAGCGGAGGATTTGGCGGGGGAAAACTGTTTTTT	CASSGGFGGGKLFF
TRBV7-9	TRBJ1-2	.	many	TGTGCCAGCAGCTTATCAGGCCCCAACTATGGCTACACCTTC	CASSLSGPNYGYTF
TRBV11-3	TRBJ2-5	TRBD2	few	TGTGCCAGCAGCCCCGGACTAGCGGGGGGGGAGACCCAGTACTTC	CASSPGLAGGETQYF
TRBV28	TRBJ1-2	.	.	TGTGCCAGCAGAAATAGCTTTTGGTATGGCTACACCTTC	CASRNSFWYGYTF
TRBV20-1	TRBJ2-3	.	.	TGCAGTGCTAGGGTTGGTGGGGATACGCAGTATTTT	CSARVGGDTQYF
TRBV20-1	TRBJ2-7	TRBD1	many	TGCAGTGCTAGAGTCAGGACAGGGTTCAACGAGCAGTACTTC	CSARVRTGFNEQYF
TRBV4-2	TRBJ2-1	TRBD2	few	TGTGCCTGCCAGCGGGAACCCACGGGTGAGCAGTTCTTC	CACQREPTGEQFF
TRBV5-1	TRBJ2-3	.	many	TGCGCCAGCAGTACAGGACAGACAGATACGCAGTATTTT	CASSTGQTDTQYF
TRBV5-5	TRBJ1-5	.	many	TGTGCCAGCAGGAAGGACATGAGCAATCAGCCCCAGCATTTT	CASRKDMSNQPQHF
TRBV5-1	TRBJ2-7	.	many	TGCGCCAGCAGCTTGGAAAGACAGGACGTATCCTACGAGCAGTACTTC	CASSLERQDVSYEQYF
TRBV6-1	TRBJ1-2	TRBD1	many	TGTGCCAGCAGCCCCGACAGGGGCGGAGGCTACACCTTC	CASSPDRGGGYTF
TRBV12-3/TRBV12-4	TRBJ2-5	.	many	TGTGCCAGCAGTTTAGGTCGGGGGGCCCAAGAGACCCAGTACTTC	CASSLGRGAQETQYF
TRBV16	TRBJ2-5	TRBD1	many	TGTGCCAGCAGCCAATGGGACAGGGGGCAGGAGACCCAGTACTTC	CASSQWDRGQETQYF
TRBV7-2	TRBJ2-5	TRBD2	many	TGTGCCAGCAGCGTCTGGGGGGGATCTGGACAAGAGACCCAGTACTTC	CASSVWGGSGQETQYF
TRBV5-5	TRBJ2-5	.	many	TGTGCCAGCACCCCGACAGCCATCCAAGAGACCCAGTACTTC	CASTPTAIQETQYF
TRBV20-1	TRBJ1-1	.	many	TGCAGTGCTAGAGATACGGAGAACACTGAAGCTTTCTTT	CSARDTENTEAFF
TRBV20-1	TRBJ2-2	TRBD2	many	TGCAGTGCTAGAGGACTAGCGGGGGCGCAGAACACCGGGGAGCTGTTTTTT	CSARGLAGAQNTGELFF
TRBV5-1	TRBJ2-7	TRBD1	few	TGCGCCAGCAGCTTGGGACAGGGGAGATACGAGCAGTACTTC	CASSLGQGRYEQYF
TRBV5-6	TRBJ2-4	TRBD1	.	TGTGCCAGCAGCTTTAAGGACAGGCCTCTGAACATTCAGTACTTC	CASSFKDRPLNIQYF
TRBV5-1	TRBJ2-5	TRBD2	many	TGCGCCAGCAGCTCATGGGCAGGGAGGGAAGAGACCCAGTACTTC	CASSSWAGREETQYF
TRBV4-3	TRBJ2-2	.	many	TGCGCCAGCAGCCCCTCTTTAGGGGCCGACACCGGGGAGCTGTTTTTT	CASSPSLGADTGELFF
TRBV5-1	TRBJ2-1	TRBD2	many	TGCGCCAGCAGCAAGGGACTAGCGGGAGCGTCCTACAATGAGCAGTTCTTC	CASSKGLAGASYNEQFF
TRBV5-6	TRBJ2-5	TRBD2	.	TGTGCCAGCAGCTTTTTAGCGGGGGGGCCAATCTTC	CASSFLAGGPIF
TRBV5-1	TRBJ2-3	TRBD2	medium-sized	TGCGCCAGCAGCTTGGCCGGGGGGGCCGCAGATACGCAGTATTTT	CASSLAGGAADTQYF
TRBV3-1	TRBJ1-1	TRBD1	many	TGTGCCAGCAGCCACCGACAGGGTACCGTGAACACTGAAGCTTTCTTT	CASSHRQGTVNTEAFF
TRBV5-5	TRBJ1-6	.	many	TGTGCCAGCAGCTTGTGGTGGGTTGATTCACCCCTCCACTTT	CASSLWWVDSPLHF
TRBV20-1	TRBJ2-1	.	many	TGCAGTGCTAGAGATAGACTTAAGGGGGGGAATGAGCAGTTCTTC	CSARDRLKGGNEQFF
TRBV29-1	TRBJ2-7	.	once	TGCAGCGTTGAGAGGCAGGGGTCTCCAGACTACGAGCAGTACTTC	CSVERQGSPDYEQYF
TRBV18	TRBJ1-1	.	.	TGTGCCAGCTCACCAAGGGGACAAGAGGCTGAAGCTTTCTTT	CASSPRGQEAEAFF
TRBV5-1	TRBJ1-1	.	many	TGCGCCAGCAGCATAGGGACGAACACTGAAGCTTTCTTT	CASSIGTNTEAFF
TRBV7-2	TRBJ2-7	TRBD1	many	TGTGCCAGCAGCTTAACCGGGACAGGGCCTTACGAGCAGTACTTC	CASSLTGTGPYEQYF
TRBV7-8	TRBJ1-6	.	few	TGTGCCAGCAGCTTAGCGCGGGGGATTAATTCACCCCTCCACTTT	CASSLARGINSPLHF
TRBV7-2	TRBJ1-4	.	many	TGTGCCAGCAGCTTAACTTCGGGGGTTAATGAAAAACTGTTTTTT	CASSLTSGVNEKLFF
TRBV5-4	TRBJ1-5	.	many	TGTGCCAGCAGCTTGGGTGGTGTAGGGGGGCCTACTATTAATCAGCCCCAGCATTTT	CASSLGGVGGPTINQPQHF
TRBV27	TRBJ1-4	.	.	TGTGCCAGCAGCCCGAGGACGGTTGAGAATGAAAAACTGTTTTTT	CASSPRTVENEKLFF
TRBV7-6	TRBJ2-2	.	few	TGTGCCAGCAGCTTATACACCTCGAACACCGGGGAGCTGTTTTTT	CASSLYTSNTGELFF
TRBV4-3	TRBJ2-7	TRBD1	many	TGCGCCAGCAGCCAAGATCCAAGGGACAGGGACTACGAGCAGTACTTC	CASSQDPRDRDYEQYF
TRBV7-3	TRBJ2-1	.	many	TGTGCCAGCAGCTCTGGGTCATGGAACAATGAGCAGTTCTTC	CASSSGSWNNEQFF
TRBV6-5	TRBJ1-1	.	.	TGTGCCAGCAGTTACGAGGGGGGGAGCACTGAAGCTTTCTTT	CASSYEGGSTEAFF
TRBV3-1	TRBJ1-3	.	many	TGTGCCAGCAGCCGGAGTTCAGGAGGAAACACCATATATTTT	CASSRSSGGNTIYF
TRBV7-9	TRBJ1-1	.	many	TGTGCCAGCAGCTGGCAGGGTATAGCTGAAGCTTTCTTT	CASSWQGIAEAFF
TRBV20-1	TRBJ2-5	TRBD2	few	TGCAGTGCTAGAGATTATTCCGAGCGGGGGAGGGGAGAGACCCAGTACTTC	CSARDYSERGRGETQYF
TRBV19	TRBJ1-1	TRBD1	many	TGTGCCAGTAGTATAGATCCGTCTGGACAGGTTGAAGCTTTCTTT	CASSIDPSGQVEAFF
TRBV11-2	TRBJ2-1	TRBD1	many	TGTGCCAGCAGCCCCTGGGACAGGGATGAAAATGAGCAGTTCTTC	CASSPWDRDENEQFF